The 25 T cell receptor beta chains below all came from one sample that was sequenced in a study of blood T cell repertoires in COVID-19. Some clones are missing from TCRdb's copy, which holds only in-frame ones; the method was immunoSEQ multiplex PCR. Found here are more than 120,000 clones, approximately 90% of them singletons; the top ten hold around 26%. The source material was peripheral blood. These receptors were taken from a human donor in a cohort sampled during active COVID-19.

The V call is TRBV18, the J call TRBJ2-1, with D uncertain. The CDR3 consists of 16 residues. Germline assignment: CDR1 KGHSH and CDR2 LQKENI. Trimming left V 3 bases short and J 0 bases short, with 12 bases between. CDR3 DNA: TGTGCCAGCTCACCCCTAGGCGGATTCTCCTACAATGAGCAGTTCTTC. Its translation: CASSPLGGFSYNEQFF.

The chain uses TRBV19 and TRBJ2-4; TRBD2 might be the D (5 bases). Trimming took off 1 base at V and 9 bases at J, with 10 bases between the two ends. This CDR3 has 13 amino acids. Germline loops: CDR1 LNHDA, CDR2 SQIVND (reference sequence). CDR3 coding DNA: TGTGCCAGTAGTATAGTGCAGGCGGGCATTCAGTACTTC. Translated: CASSIVQAGIQYF.

The V and J genes are TRBV30 and TRBJ1-1; tentatively, D is TRBD1 (5 bases). The CDR3 length is 15 residues. Per the germline V gene, CDR1 is GTSNPN and CDR2 is SVGIG (reference sequence). V dropped 3 bases and J dropped 12 bases, with 26 bases sitting between them. The CDR3 DNA follows: TGTGCCTGGAGACGAGGGCGAACCCGGGGGATGGCTTCTTTCTTT. It specifies CAWRRGRTRGMASFF. Supplemented by reference TRBV30 and TRBJ1-1, the full variable domain reads SQTIHQWPATLVQPVGSPLSLECTVEGTSNPNLYWYRQAAGRGLQLLFYSVGIGQISSEVPQNLSASRPQDRQFILSSKKLLLSDSGFYLCAWRRGRTRGMASFFGQGTRLTVV.

The chain is built from TRBV2 and TRBJ2-1, with 7 bases fitting TRBD2. The CDR3 sequence is 13 residues long. V lost 7 bases to trimming and J lost 3 bases; unmatched junction nucleotides: 3. Germline V gene sequence: CDR1 SNHLY, CDR2 FYNNEI. The CDR3 bases are TGTGCCAGCACGGTAGCGGGCTACAATGAGCAGTTCTTC. Amino acid sequence: CASTVAGYNEQFF.

The CDR3 sequence: CASSYSTRHAGNTIYF. The CDR3 DNA is TGTGCCAGCAGTTACTCGACTAGGCACGCTGGAAACACCATATATTTT. This chain uses TRBV6-5 with TRBJ1-3, with no clear D. Germline CDR1 and CDR2: MNHEY and SVGAGI. The CDR3 length is 16 residues. The V end lost 0 bases, the J end lost 2 bases, and 11 bases lay between the germline ends.

The chain links TRBV30 to TRBJ2-7, with D possibly TRBD2 on 5 matching bases. Germline CDR1 is GTSNPN and CDR2 is SVGIG (reference sequence). This CDR3 has 15 amino acids. V lost 0 bases and J 0 bases, leaving 12 bases between the germline ends. CDR3 amino acids: CAWSVRGLLSYEQYF. CDR3 nucleotide sequence: TGTGCCTGGAGTGTCCGGGGTTTACTCTCCTACGAGCAGTACTTC. Together with reference TRBV30 and TRBJ2-7, the CDR3 gives the full variable domain: SQTIHQWPATLVQPVGSPLSLECTVEGTSNPNLYWYRQAAGRGLQLLFYSVGIGQISSEVPQNLSASRPQDRQFILSSKKLLLSDSGFYLCAWSVRGLLSYEQYFGPGTRLTVT.

Remarks on this clone: A read error may account for a junction end that differs from germline. The chain recombines TRBV6-1 with TRBJ1-3, with TRBD1 matching over 7 bases. Germline CDR1 MNHNS, CDR2 SASEGT. CDR3 length equals 14 residues. CDR3 loop: CASSEGRGRNTIYF. The CDR3 DNA reads as TGTGCTAGCAGTGAGGGCAGGGGGAGGAACACCATATATTTT.

The chain combines TRBV7-2 with TRBJ2-1; D perhaps matches TRBD1 (5 bases). Trimming stripped 2 bases from V and 3 bases from J, with 11 bases between. Looked up from germline, CDR1 is SGHTA and CDR2 is FQGNSA. This CDR3 spans 15 amino acids. The CDR3 region has the DNA TGTGCCAGCAGCTTAACAGGACGAGGCTACAATGAGCAGTTCTTC. Protein sequence: CASSLTGRGYNEQFF.

This clone was seen a handful of times. The V gene is TRBV4-1, the J gene TRBJ2-2, with D perhaps matching TRBD1 (5 bases). There are 12 residues in the CDR3. CDR1 and CDR2 from the germline V gene are MGHRA and YSYEKL. Trimming pared 5 bases from V and 7 bases from J, leaving 8 bases between. CDR3 sequence: CASSSDSGELFF. CDR3 nucleotide sequence: TGCGCCAGCAGCTCAGACAGCGGGGAGCTGTTTTTT.

This sequence joins TRBV9 and TRBJ1-1; D gene unclear. Germline V lookup: CDR1 SGDLS, CDR2 YYNGEE. The CDR3 spans 15 residues. Trimming cost V 4 bases and J 0 bases, with 13 bases left between them. The CDR3 nucleotides are TGTGCCAGCAGCCCCACTCCCCATATGAACACTGAAGCTTTCTTT. Protein product: CASSPTPHMNTEAFF.

Comment on this clone: An end of the junction differs from the germline gene, which may be a read error. This rearrangement joins TRBV6-2 or TRBV6-3 to TRBJ1-3, with D hard to call. Germline CDR1 is MNHEY and CDR2 is SVGEGT. The CDR3 sequence is 13 residues long. CDR3 sequence reads: CATSWSSGNTIYF. For the CDR3, the DNA is TGTGCCACCAGTTGGAGCTCTGGAAACACCATATATTTT.

The chain employs TRBV5-1 and TRBJ1-2; unclear D gene. The CDR3 is 11 residues long. V was trimmed by 5 bases and J by 2 bases, leaving 4 bases between them. Germline-derived CDR1 and CDR2 are SGHRS and YFSETQ. The CDR3 nucleotides are TGCGCCAGCAGACAGAACTATGGCTACACCTTC. Its translation is CASRQNYGYTF.

The CDR3 spells CASSVGPSNQPQHF. The DNA of the CDR3 is TGTGCCAGCAGCGTAGGGCCTAGCAATCAGCCCCAGCATTTT. J is TRBJ1-5 and V is TRBV9; D gene uncertain. Germline loops: CDR1 SGDLS, CDR2 YYNGEE. Trimming stripped 0 bases from V and 0 bases from J, with 4 bases between. This CDR3 has 14 residues.

Comment on this clone: This may come from a read error, since a much larger clone is one base off. Other DNA sequences in this sample translate to the same CDR3. The CDR3 DNA reads TGTGCCAGCCGACGGGGGGGGGAGTACAATGAGCAGTTCTTC. Translated, it gives CASRRGGEYNEQFF. J is TRBJ2-1 and V is TRBV27; 8 positions match TRBD2. J was trimmed by 4 bases and V by 8 bases; bases with no gene match: 7. The CDR3 has 14 residues. CDR1 MNHEY and CDR2 SMNVEV come from the germline V gene (reference sequence).

The V and J genes are TRBV3-1 (or the pseudogene TRBV3-2) and TRBJ1-2; possible D gene TRBD1, 5 bases. The V gene's germline CDR1 is LGHDT and CDR2 YNNKEL (reference sequence). This CDR3 has 18 amino acids. Trimming left V 1 base short and J 3 bases short, with 21 bases between. The CDR3 region has the DNA TGTGCCAGCAGCCAAGTTCCATTTTTGGGGCGCGAAGACTATGGCTACACCTTC. Translating gives CASSQVPFLGREDYGYTF.

This clone showed up just once. The chain is built from TRBV5-1 and TRBJ2-7; D possibly corresponds to TRBD1 (5 bases). CDR1 and CDR2 (germline): SGHRS, YFSETQ. V lost 1 base, J lost 3 bases, and 14 bases lay in between. The length of the CDR3 is 15 residues. CDR3 bases: TGCGCCAGCAGCTTGAGTGACCCAGGGTACTACGAGCAGTACTTC. Residues: CASSLSDPGYYEQYF. Together with reference TRBV5-1 and TRBJ2-7, the CDR3 gives the full variable domain: KAGVTQTPRYLIKTRGQQVTLSCSPISGHRSVSWYQQTPGQGLQFLFEYFSETQRNKGNFPGRFSGRQFSNSRSEMNVSTLELGDSALYLCASSLSDPGYYEQYFGPGTRLTVT.

The chain recombines TRBV3-1 (or the pseudogene TRBV3-2) with TRBJ2-2, with a tentative D call TRBD2 (5 bases). Trimming stripped 5 bases from V and 5 bases from J, with 15 bases between. CDR1 is LGHDT, CDR2 YNNKEL, per germline (reference sequence). CDR3 length: 15 residues. Written as DNA, the CDR3 is TGTGCCAGCAGCGCCCGGTCCGGCGGGACCGGGGAGCTGTTTTTT. It codes for CASSARSGGTGELFF.

This chain joins TRBV2 and TRBJ2-3; D gene uncertain. The germline V gene has CDR1 SNHLY and CDR2 FYNNEI. The CDR3 is made up of 11 amino acids. V was pared by 5 bases and J by 3 bases, with 3 bases between. The CDR3 protein is CASSYTDTQYF. In DNA form, the CDR3 reads TGTGCCAGCAGTTATACAGATACGCAGTATTTT.

The rearrangement links TRBV9 to TRBJ1-2; TRBD1 aligns across 10 bases. This CDR3 spans 15 amino acids. The germline V gene has CDR1 SGDLS and CDR2 YYNGEE. V dropped 1 base and J dropped 3; count of bases not matched to a gene: 3. CDR3 in amino acids: CASSVRGQGDYGYTF. In nucleotides, the CDR3 is TGTGCCAGCAGCGTACGTGGACAGGGGGACTATGGCTACACCTTC. Based on the CDR3 plus reference TRBV9 and TRBJ1-2, the full variable domain is DSGVTQTPKHLITATGQRVTLRCSPRSGDLSVYWYQQSLDQGLQFLIQYYNGEERAKGNILERFSAQQFPDLHSELNLSSLELGDSALYFCASSVRGQGDYGYTFGSGTRLTVV.

This rearrangement joins TRBV30 to TRBJ2-5, with 7 bases aligning to TRBD1. This CDR3 contains 16 residues. Germline V gene lookup returns CDR1 GTSNPN and CDR2 SVGIG (reference sequence). Trimming removed 5 bases from V and 0 bases from J; junction bases left unmatched: 12. The CDR3 sequence is CAWDALGQIDQETQYF. The CDR3 DNA reads as TGTGCCTGGGACGCTCTGGGACAGATAGACCAAGAGACCCAGTACTTC.

The chain is built from TRBV7-3 and TRBJ2-3, with 9 bases aligning to TRBD2. Germline CDR1 and CDR2: SGHTA and FQGTGA. The ends lost 3 bases at V and 4 bases at J; junction bases unmatched: 5. The CDR3 contains 15 residues. CDR3 in DNA: TGTGCCAGCAGCTTTGCGGGGGGGCGGTCAGATACGCAGTATTTT. It translates to CASSFAGGRSDTQYF.

The chain is built from TRBV27 and TRBJ1-2; 8 nucleotides align to TRBD1. V dropped 3 bases and J dropped 0; count of bases not matched to a gene: 6. The germline V gene has CDR1 MNHEY and CDR2 SMNVEV (reference sequence). The length of the CDR3 is 16 residues. In DNA, the CDR3 is TGTGCCAGCAGTTTGTCCACAGGGGGACCTAACTATGGCTACACCTTC. Translating it yields CASSLSTGGPNYGYTF.

CDR3: CATRHIGGDYGYTF. DNA for the CDR3: TGTGCCACCAGGCATATAGGGGGGGACTATGGCTACACCTTC. This sequence joins TRBV15 and TRBJ1-2, with D perhaps TRBD1 (6 bases). The CDR3 sequence is 14 residues long. V lost 6 bases and J lost 3, with 14 bases in between. Germline V gives CDR1 LNHNV, CDR2 YYDKDF (reference sequence).

The V gene is TRBV9, the J gene TRBJ1-4, with TRBD1 matching over 10 bases. The CDR3 runs to 17 residues. Losses at the gene ends were 3 bases for V and 5 bases for J; bases not matched to a gene: 10. Germline CDR1 SGDLS, CDR2 YYNGEE. CDR3 sequence reads: CASSELEGGQGNEKLFF. The CDR3 region has the DNA TGTGCCAGCAGCGAACTGGAGGGGGGACAGGGGAATGAAAAACTGTTTTTT. Filled out from reference TRBV9 and TRBJ1-4, the complete variable domain reads DSGVTQTPKHLITATGQRVTLRCSPRSGDLSVYWYQQSLDQGLQFLIQYYNGEERAKGNILERFSAQQFPDLHSELNLSSLELGDSALYFCASSELEGGQGNEKLFFGSGTQLSVL.

This clone was seen a few times. This rearrangement joins TRBV7-8 to TRBJ2-1; TRBD1 agrees at 9 bases. V dropped 5 bases and J dropped 7; count of bases not matched to a gene: 12. Per germline, CDR1 SGHVS and CDR2 FQNEAQ. The CDR3 has 16 residues. The CDR3 region has the DNA TGTGCCAGCAGCATATTAGGGGGACAGGGTAGGAATGAGCAGTTCTTC. It translates to CASSILGGQGRNEQFF.